Listed below are T cell receptor beta chains from one sample, sequenced in a study of blood T cell repertoires in COVID-19. Data came from immunoSEQ multiplex PCR; TCRdb stores just in-frame clones and leaves some out. This table has fewer than 200,000 clones, 88% appearing once. Input material: peripheral blood. Receptor source: a man between 60 and 75 years old with acute or convalescent COVID-19. Both conserved end residues are part of each CDR3. The D gene is left open where the match is weak. Only some rows state a clone size, as once, few, many or a class for expanded clones.

clone size	J gene	V gene	D gene	CDR3 protein	CDR3 DNA
once	TRBJ2-5	TRBV5-1	-	CASSFLTAGETQYF	TGCGCCAGCAGCTTTTTGACAGCGGGAGAGACCCAGTACTTC
-	TRBJ2-1	TRBV19	TRBD2	CASSYSGSGNEQFF	TGTGCCAGTAGTTATAGCGGGAGCGGAAATGAGCAGTTCTTC
-	TRBJ2-5	TRBV5-1	-	CASSLQETQYF	TGCGCCAGCAGCCTCCAAGAGACCCAGTACTTC
once	TRBJ2-5	TRBV9	-	CASSVSSWGRGRRGETQYF	TGTGCCAGCAGCGTATCCTCCTGGGGCAGGGGGAGGCGGGGAGAGACCCAGTACTTC
-	TRBJ1-2	TRBV19	-	CARPRLREVTNYGYTF	TGTGCCAGACCCCGATTGAGGGAAGTAACTAACTATGGCTACACCTTC
-	TRBJ1-2	TRBV3-1/TRBV3-2	TRBD1	CASSQGGQGQGYTF	TGTGCCAGCAGCCAAGGGGGACAGGGCCAAGGCTACACCTTC
-	TRBJ2-2	TRBV15	TRBD1	CATSRTGTVDTGELFF	TGTGCCACCAGCAGGACCGGGACAGTGGACACCGGGGAGCTGTTTTTT
-	TRBJ2-5	TRBV12-5	TRBD2	CASGLVKLAGLLQETQYF	TGTGCTAGTGGTTTGGTAAAGCTAGCGGGGCTCCTCCAAGAGACCCAGTACTTC
-	TRBJ1-5	TRBV30	-	CAWRAQGPRGNQPQHF	TGTGCCTGGAGAGCACAGGGCCCTCGGGGCAATCAGCCCCAGCATTTT
-	TRBJ2-1	TRBV19	-	CASSRAGLGNEQFF	TGTGCCAGTAGTAGGGCAGGCTTAGGCAATGAGCAGTTCTTC
-	TRBJ1-2	TRBV3-1/TRBV3-2	-	CASSQGPQGYYGYTF	TGTGCCAGCAGCCAAGGCCCCCAGGGCTACTATGGCTACACCTTC
-	TRBJ1-5	TRBV21-1	-	CASRFEGNQPQHF	TGTGCCAGCAGATTCGAGGGTAATCAGCCCCAGCATTTT
-	TRBJ1-6	TRBV15	-	CATSRDPPRRASDSYNSPLHF	TGTGCCACCAGCAGAGACCCCCCCCGCAGGGCCTCGGACTCCTATAATTCACCCCTCCACTTT
-	TRBJ1-1	TRBV6-5	-	CASTVAGAATEAFF	TGTGCCAGCACCGTTGCGGGGGCAGCCACTGAAGCTTTCTTT
-	TRBJ1-5	TRBV24-1	TRBD1	CATSGGQHNQPQHF	TGTGCCACCAGTGGGGGACAGCATAATCAGCCCCAGCATTTT
-	TRBJ1-1	TRBV18	-	CASSPQGQNTEAFF	TGTGCCAGCTCACCACAGGGGCAGAACACTGAAGCTTTCTTT
few	TRBJ1-1	TRBV6-5	TRBD1	CASSPGTVNTEAFF	TGTGCCAGCAGTCCCGGGACAGTTAACACTGAAGCTTTCTTT
-	TRBJ2-5	TRBV5-4	-	CASSFEGLRTETQYF	TGTGCCAGCAGCTTCGAGGGACTGAGAACGGAGACCCAGTACTTC
-	TRBJ2-1	TRBV4-1	-	CASSQDTYNEQFF	TGCGCCAGCAGCCAAGATACCTACAATGAGCAGTTCTTC
-	TRBJ1-5	TRBV5-5	-	CASSLYSNQPQHF	TGTGCCAGCAGCCTTTATAGCAATCAGCCCCAGCATTTT
-	TRBJ2-2	TRBV11-3	-	CASSLDSVGELFF	TGTGCCAGCAGCTTAGATTCAGTCGGGGAGCTGTTTTTT
-	TRBJ1-5	TRBV4-2	-	CASSQEVLGGALRPQHF	TGTGCCAGCAGCCAGGAGGTCCTAGGGGGGGCCCTTAGGCCCCAGCATTTT
-	TRBJ1-1	TRBV19	-	CASRQGLGGGTEAFF	TGTGCCAGTAGGCAAGGACTGGGAGGGGGCACTGAAGCTTTCTTT
-	TRBJ2-2	TRBV7-2	-	CASSATGSNTGELFF	TGTGCCAGCAGCGCGACAGGTTCGAACACCGGGGAGCTGTTTTTT
-	TRBJ2-5	TRBV3-1/TRBV3-2	-	CASNQGVHPEETQYF	TGTGCCAGCAACCAAGGTGTACACCCTGAAGAGACCCAGTACTTC
-	TRBJ1-5	TRBV5-1	-	CASSPGTNQPQHF	TGCGCCAGCAGCCCAGGGACAAATCAGCCCCAGCATTTT
-	TRBJ2-3	TRBV19	-	CASSMTAWDTQYF	TGTGCCAGTAGTATGACTGCTTGGGATACGCAGTATTTT
once	TRBJ1-2	TRBV6-6	-	CASSYGENYGYTF	TGTGCCAGCAGTTACGGGGAGAACTATGGCTACACCTTC
-	TRBJ1-2	TRBV9	TRBD1	CASQGALNYGYTF	TGTGCCAGTCAGGGGGCCCTTAACTATGGCTACACCTTC
-	TRBJ1-1	TRBV21-1	-	CASTHPTEAFF	TGTGCCAGCACCCATCCCACTGAAGCTTTCTTT
once	TRBJ1-5	TRBV5-1	-	CASSLALGVQPQHF	TGCGCCAGCAGCTTGGCCTTGGGAGTCCAGCCCCAGCATTTT
-	TRBJ1-5	TRBV18	TRBD1	CASSPGQPNQPQHF	TGTGCCAGCTCACCGGGACAGCCTAATCAGCCCCAGCATTTT
-	TRBJ2-5	TRBV4-1	-	CASSYERQYEAQYF	TGCGCCAGCAGCTACGAACGACAGTACGAGGCCCAGTACTTC
-	TRBJ2-5	TRBV4-1	-	CASSHWGPVETQYF	TGCGCCAGCAGCCACTGGGGGCCCGTAGAGACCCAGTACTTC
-	TRBJ2-7	TRBV2	TRBD1	CASRTDRAEQYF	TGTGCCAGCAGGACGGACAGGGCCGAGCAGTACTTC